One sample yielded the 12 T cell receptor beta chains listed below, sequenced in a study of cytomegalovirus exposure and HLA in healthy donors. 60 Vbeta and 13 Jbeta primers were used in PCR. Sequencing was performed with immunoSEQ multiplex PCR; in TCRdb, only in-frame clones are kept and a portion is missing. This sample's table has 150,000 or so clones. Sequences were obtained from PBMCs. The receptors shown here come from a woman in her 40s in good health and CMV-seropositive.

This sequence joins TRBV5-1 and TRBJ2-2; the match to TRBD1 covers 10 bases. CDR3 length equals 15 residues. Germline assignment: CDR1 SGHRS and CDR2 YFSETQ. J lost 2 bases, V lost 5 bases, and 3 bases had no gene match. CDR3 sequence reads: CASSRDRGNTGELFF. CDR3 DNA: TGCGCCAGCAGTCGGGACAGGGGAAACACCGGGGAGCTGTTTTTT.

The V call is TRBV4-3, the J call TRBJ2-7; tentative D call: TRBD2 (6 bases). The V end was cut by 1 base, the J end by 7 bases, with 14 bases between. From germline, CDR1 is LGHNA and CDR2 YSLEER. The CDR3 loop spans 14 amino acids. CDR3 in DNA: TGCGCCAGCAGCCAAGGAGGAGGGGCGCGGGAGCAGTACTTC. Translated: CASSQGGGAREQYF.

The chain uses TRBV7-2 and TRBJ1-1; TRBD1 is a possible D gene (5 bases). Germline CDR1 SGHTA, CDR2 FQGNSA. V was trimmed by 3 bases and J by 0 bases, leaving 8 bases between them. This CDR3 spans 14 amino acids. The CDR3 loop is CASSFDSMNTEAFF. The CDR3 DNA sequence: TGTGCCAGCAGCTTTGACAGCATGAACACTGAAGCTTTCTTT.

The rearrangement joins TRBV5-4 to TRBJ2-7, with 10 bases aligning to TRBD1. Germline CDR1 SGHNT, CDR2 YYREEE (reference sequence). Unmatched junction bases numbered 9, after V lost 2 bases and J lost 7 bases. The CDR3 is made up of 15 amino acids. The chain's CDR3 is CASSFGDRGRGEQYF. Written as DNA, the CDR3 is TGTGCCAGCAGCTTTGGCGACAGGGGGCGCGGAGAGCAGTACTTC.

The chain links TRBV19 to TRBJ1-5; 10 bases are shared with TRBD1. The CDR3 is 14 amino acids. Germline V lookup: CDR1 LNHDA, CDR2 SQIVND (reference sequence). V was pared by 5 bases and J by 6 bases, with 4 bases of the junction left unmatched. The CDR3 is CASSHRDRGQPQHF. The CDR3 nucleotides read TGTGCCAGTAGTCACCGGGACAGGGGTCAGCCCCAGCATTTT.

V gene TRBV19 combines with J gene TRBJ2-2; tentative D call: TRBD2 (5 bases). The CDR3 has 16 residues. Germline V gene lookup returns CDR1 LNHDA and CDR2 SQIVND (reference sequence). The V end was cut by 10 bases, the J end by 3 bases, with 21 bases between. This CDR3 reads CATTPKRGRDTGELFF. In DNA, the CDR3 is TGTGCCACCACCCCCAAACGGGGAAGAGACACCGGGGAGCTGTTTTTT.

The DNA of the CDR3 is TGCGCCAGCAGCCCGACAGGGGATTTAGATACGCAGTATTTT. Translating it yields CASSPTGDLDTQYF. This chain joins TRBV5-1 and TRBJ2-3, with 8 bases matching TRBD1. The CDR3 has 14 residues. The ends lost 4 bases at V and 5 bases at J; junction bases unmatched: 6. The germline V gene encodes CDR1 SGHRS and CDR2 YFSETQ.

This chain joins TRBV18 and TRBJ2-1; 9 nucleotides match TRBD1. This CDR3 is built from 15 residues. Germline trimming cut 3 bases from V and 2 bases from J; bases unmatched to any gene: 2. Germline CDR1 is KGHSH and CDR2 is LQKENI. The CDR3 nucleotides read TGTGCCAGCTCACCTACAGGGGGCACCTACAATGAGCAGTTCTTC. Translation gives CASSPTGGTYNEQFF. The full variable domain, with the rest looked up from reference TRBV18 and TRBJ2-1, is NAGVMQNPRHLVRRRGQEARLRCSPMKGHSHVYWYRQLPEEGLKFMVYLQKENIIDESGMPKERFSAEFPKEGPSILRIQQVVRGDSAAYFCASSPTGGTYNEQFFGPGTRLTVL.

This chain uses TRBV19 with TRBJ1-1; no firm D call. Trimming left V 0 bases short and J 1 base short, with 9 bases between. CDR1 and CDR2 from the germline V gene are LNHDA and SQIVND (reference sequence). This CDR3 comprises 15 residues. Written as DNA, the CDR3 is TGTGCCAGTAGTATAGATCTTCGAGAGAACACTGAAGCTTTCTTT. Translation gives CASSIDLRENTEAFF.

The chain uses TRBV15 and TRBJ2-2; D perhaps matches TRBD1 (5 bases). Germline-derived CDR1 and CDR2 are LNHNV and YYDKDF (reference sequence). V was pared by 1 base and J by 2 bases, with 14 bases between. The CDR3 has 17 amino acids. This CDR3 is CATSRGFGRENTGELFF. In nucleotides, the CDR3 is TGTGCCACCAGCAGAGGATTTGGCAGGGAAAACACCGGGGAGCTGTTTTTT.

The gene calls are TRBV6-5 and TRBJ1-1; 9 bases are a match to TRBD1. This CDR3 region has 14 residues. With 6 bases clipped from V and 6 bases from J, the junction kept 8 bases outside the gene matches. Germline V gene data show CDR1 as MNHEY and CDR2 as SVGAGI. CDR3 sequence (DNA): TGTGCCAGCAGCCGCGGACAGGGGAGGGCTGAAGCTTTCTTT. This codes for CASSRGQGRAEAFF.

The chain recombines TRBV7-9 with TRBJ1-2; 8 nucleotides align to TRBD1. The germline V gene has CDR1 SEHNR and CDR2 FQNEAQ (reference sequence). This CDR3 spans 16 amino acids. Trimming cost V 1 base and J 5 bases; bases outside gene matches: 9. The CDR3 nucleotides read TGTGCCAGCAGCTTAGAAGGGACAGGTCGGGGATATGGCTACACCTTC. As protein: CASSLEGTGRGYGYTF.